This T cell receptor (beta chain) stems from a study of T cell clonotyping in hematopoietic cell transplantation. CDR3 length: 15 residues. Trimming stripped 0 bases from V and 6 bases from J, with 15 bases between. Germline V lookup: CDR1 SGDLS, CDR2 YYNGEE. Profiling relied on immunoSEQ multiplex PCR, and the TCRdb table lists in-frame clones only, not all of them. The sample lists about 29,000 clones, around nine tenths seen once, with around a tenth in the top ten. The TCR originated in a female patient aged 50-65 years who had an allogeneic stem cell transplant from a related donor, so the T cells may come from the graft donor. Some clones in this sample may be carry-over from other donors' samples. Sequenced material: PBMCs, taken 100 days after allogeneic stem cell transplant. This chain uses TRBV9 with TRBJ1-1; D call uncertain. Here the CDR3 reads CASSVGSSRGSEAFF. For the CDR3, the DNA is TGTGCCAGCAGCGTAGGGTCCTCCCGCGGCTCTGAAGCTTTCTTT.